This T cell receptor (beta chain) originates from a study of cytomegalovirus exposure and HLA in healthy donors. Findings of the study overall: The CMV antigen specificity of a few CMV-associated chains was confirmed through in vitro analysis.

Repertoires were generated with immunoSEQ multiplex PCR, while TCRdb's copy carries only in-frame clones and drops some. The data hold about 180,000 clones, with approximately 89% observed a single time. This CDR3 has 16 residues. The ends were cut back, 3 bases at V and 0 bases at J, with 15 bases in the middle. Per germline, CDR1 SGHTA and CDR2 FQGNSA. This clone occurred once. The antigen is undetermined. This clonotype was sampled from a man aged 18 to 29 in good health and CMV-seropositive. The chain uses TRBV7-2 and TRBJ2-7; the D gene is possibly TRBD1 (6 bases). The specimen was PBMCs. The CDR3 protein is CASSFSTGTTSYEQYF. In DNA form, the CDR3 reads TGTGCCAGCAGCTTTTCGACCGGGACAACCTCCTACGAGCAGTACTTC.